These T cell receptor beta chains were read from a single sample in a study of blood T cell repertoires in COVID-19. The protocol was immunoSEQ multiplex PCR, while the TCRdb copy is restricted to in-frame clones and leaves out a portion. The table shows about 240,000 clones, with 87% occurring only once. The sequencing input was PBMCs or T cells enriched from blood (not recorded which). These receptors originate from a woman aged 30 to 39 with acute COVID-19. Both conserved end residues are part of each CDR3. Each record gives: clone size, D gene, V gene, J gene, CDR3 protein, CDR3 DNA. A D gene is named only where the DNA matches it firmly. Expanded clones get a size class; other rows say once, few or many, or leave the size out.

clone_size: NA
d_call: NA
v_call: TRBV21-1
j_call: TRBJ2-7
cdr3_aa: CASSKEGVPYEQYF
cdr3_nt: TGTGCCAGCAGCAAAGAAGGAGTTCCCTACGAGCAGTACTTC

clone_size: NA
d_call: NA
v_call: TRBV11-2
j_call: TRBJ2-7
cdr3_aa: CASSLVGDEQYF
cdr3_nt: TGTGCCAGCAGCTTAGTAGGGGACGAGCAGTACTTC

clone_size: NA
d_call: TRBD1
v_call: TRBV5-1
j_call: TRBJ1-1
cdr3_aa: CASSSGQGREAFF
cdr3_nt: TGCGCCAGCAGCTCGGGACAGGGGCGTGAAGCTTTCTTT

clone_size: few
d_call: NA
v_call: TRBV25-1
j_call: TRBJ1-4
cdr3_aa: CASTRGATNEKLFF
cdr3_nt: TGTGCCAGCACCCGAGGAGCGACTAATGAAAAACTGTTTTTT

clone_size: NA
d_call: NA
v_call: TRBV6-5
j_call: TRBJ1-2
cdr3_aa: CASRPGHSPYGYTF
cdr3_nt: TGTGCCAGCAGACCGGGACATTCCCCGTATGGCTACACCTTC

clone_size: NA
d_call: TRBD1
v_call: TRBV18
j_call: TRBJ1-2
cdr3_aa: CASSPAGTGFYGYTF
cdr3_nt: TGTGCCAGCTCACCGGCCGGGACAGGGTTCTATGGCTACACCTTC

clone_size: NA
d_call: TRBD1
v_call: TRBV9
j_call: TRBJ1-2
cdr3_aa: CASSASGGLYGYTF
cdr3_nt: TGTGCCAGCAGCGCATCAGGGGGCCTCTATGGCTACACCTTC

clone_size: NA
d_call: NA
v_call: TRBV20-1
j_call: TRBJ2-3
cdr3_aa: CSASWRRGTDTQYF
cdr3_nt: TGCAGTGCTAGTTGGCGGAGAGGCACAGATACGCAGTATTTT

clone_size: NA
d_call: NA
v_call: TRBV7-2
j_call: TRBJ1-1
cdr3_aa: CASSLGRLVRQEAFF
cdr3_nt: TGTGCCAGCAGCTTAGGGAGGCTGGTTCGGCAGGAAGCTTTCTTT

clone_size: NA
d_call: NA
v_call: TRBV5-4
j_call: TRBJ2-3
cdr3_aa: CASSPLAGDGADTQYF
cdr3_nt: TGTGCCAGCAGCCCTCTTGCAGGGGATGGCGCAGATACGCAGTATTTT

clone_size: NA
d_call: TRBD2
v_call: TRBV5-1
j_call: TRBJ2-5
cdr3_aa: CASRSGLAGYQETQYF
cdr3_nt: TGCGCCAGCAGATCCGGACTAGCGGGGTACCAAGAGACCCAGTACTTC

clone_size: NA
d_call: NA
v_call: TRBV5-1
j_call: TRBJ2-3
cdr3_aa: CASSLELYTDTQYF
cdr3_nt: TGCGCCAGCAGCTTGGAACTGTACACAGATACGCAGTATTTT

clone_size: NA
d_call: NA
v_call: TRBV10-3
j_call: TRBJ1-4
cdr3_aa: CAISSEDSNNEKLFF
cdr3_nt: TGTGCCATCAGTTCAGAGGACAGCAATAATGAAAAACTGTTTTTT

clone_size: NA
d_call: NA
v_call: TRBV10-3
j_call: TRBJ2-7
cdr3_aa: CAISEGTSSYEQYF
cdr3_nt: TGTGCCATCAGTGAGGGGACAAGCTCCTACGAGCAGTACTTC

clone_size: NA
d_call: NA
v_call: TRBV6-5
j_call: TRBJ1-2
cdr3_aa: CASSSGPGYTF
cdr3_nt: TGTGCCAGCAGTTCAGGGCCCGGCTACACCTTC

clone_size: many
d_call: TRBD1
v_call: TRBV5-1
j_call: TRBJ1-5
cdr3_aa: CASSLGDSNSNQPQHF
cdr3_nt: TGCGCCAGCAGCTTGGGGGACAGTAATAGCAATCAGCCCCAGCATTTT

clone_size: NA
d_call: TRBD1
v_call: TRBV30
j_call: TRBJ1-3
cdr3_aa: CAWASAGDRAKVRGNTIYF
cdr3_nt: TGTGCCTGGGCATCGGCGGGGGACAGGGCTAAGGTTAGGGGAAACACCATATATTTT

clone_size: NA
d_call: TRBD1
v_call: TRBV3-1/TRBV3-2
j_call: TRBJ1-1
cdr3_aa: CASSKFGQANTEAFF
cdr3_nt: TGTGCCAGCAGCAAGTTCGGACAGGCGAACACTGAAGCTTTCTTT

clone_size: NA
d_call: NA
v_call: TRBV29-1
j_call: TRBJ1-2
cdr3_aa: CSVEGQVTYGYTF
cdr3_nt: TGCAGCGTTGAAGGGCAGGTTACGTATGGCTACACCTTC

clone_size: few
d_call: NA
v_call: TRBV21-1
j_call: TRBJ1-1
cdr3_aa: CASSARDTEAFF
cdr3_nt: TGTGCCAGCAGCGCCAGGGACACTGAAGCTTTCTTT

clone_size: NA
d_call: NA
v_call: TRBV4-3
j_call: TRBJ2-3
cdr3_aa: CASSQDRGAHSTDTQYF
cdr3_nt: TGCGCCAGCAGCCAAGATCGGGGGGCCCATAGCACAGATACGCAGTATTTT

clone_size: once
d_call: NA
v_call: TRBV7-8
j_call: TRBJ2-1
cdr3_aa: CASSLGYRNHNEQFF
cdr3_nt: TGTGCCAGCAGCTTAGGATACAGGAATCACAATGAGCAGTTCTTC

clone_size: NA
d_call: NA
v_call: TRBV25-1
j_call: TRBJ1-2
cdr3_aa: CASSDRATYGYTF
cdr3_nt: TGTGCCAGCAGTGACAGGGCTACCTATGGCTACACCTTC

clone_size: NA
d_call: NA
v_call: TRBV10-2
j_call: TRBJ1-1
cdr3_aa: CASSDEQGPNTEAFF
cdr3_nt: TGCGCCAGCAGTGACGAACAGGGTCCGAACACTGAAGCTTTCTTT

clone_size: few
d_call: NA
v_call: TRBV2
j_call: TRBJ1-5
cdr3_aa: CASGGSNQPQHF
cdr3_nt: TGTGCCAGCGGAGGGAGCAATCAGCCCCAGCATTTT

clone_size: NA
d_call: NA
v_call: TRBV5-4
j_call: TRBJ2-5
cdr3_aa: CASSLVGPQETQYF
cdr3_nt: TGTGCCAGCAGCTTGGTGGGGCCCCAAGAGACCCAGTACTTC

clone_size: NA
d_call: TRBD2
v_call: TRBV29-1
j_call: TRBJ2-7
cdr3_aa: CSVVTSGAFDEQYF
cdr3_nt: TGCAGCGTTGTAACGAGCGGGGCCTTCGACGAGCAGTACTTC

clone_size: NA
d_call: NA
v_call: TRBV29-1
j_call: TRBJ2-7
cdr3_aa: CSVEARAGEQYF
cdr3_nt: TGCAGCGTTGAGGCCCGGGCAGGGGAGCAGTACTTC

clone_size: NA
d_call: TRBD1
v_call: TRBV18
j_call: TRBJ2-1
cdr3_aa: CASSPGTETYNEQFF
cdr3_nt: TGTGCCAGCTCCCCCGGGACAGAGACCTACAATGAGCAGTTCTTC

clone_size: NA
d_call: NA
v_call: TRBV5-4
j_call: TRBJ1-2
cdr3_aa: CASRGSIFYGYTF
cdr3_nt: TGTGCCAGCAGGGGCTCGATATTCTATGGCTACACCTTC

clone_size: few
d_call: TRBD1
v_call: TRBV9
j_call: TRBJ2-5
cdr3_aa: CASSGGTGAGTQYF
cdr3_nt: TGTGCCAGCAGCGGCGGGACAGGGGCAGGGACCCAGTACTTC

clone_size: NA
d_call: TRBD1
v_call: TRBV13
j_call: TRBJ1-1
cdr3_aa: CASSLAGDRGRTEAFF
cdr3_nt: TGTGCCAGCAGCTTAGCAGGGGACAGGGGCCGTACTGAAGCTTTCTTT

clone_size: NA
d_call: NA
v_call: TRBV6-2/TRBV6-3
j_call: TRBJ2-7
cdr3_aa: CASSYSKAGYEQYF
cdr3_nt: TGTGCCAGCAGTTACTCGAAGGCAGGCTACGAGCAGTACTTC

clone_size: NA
d_call: TRBD1
v_call: TRBV5-5
j_call: TRBJ2-7
cdr3_aa: CASSIQGDSYEQYF
cdr3_nt: TGTGCCAGCAGTATACAGGGGGACTCCTACGAGCAGTACTTC

clone_size: once
d_call: NA
v_call: TRBV3-1/TRBV3-2
j_call: TRBJ1-2
cdr3_aa: CASGAAYGYTF
cdr3_nt: TGTGCCAGCGGGGCAGCCTATGGCTACACCTTC

clone_size: NA
d_call: NA
v_call: TRBV2
j_call: TRBJ1-2
cdr3_aa: CASSVTGDYGYTF
cdr3_nt: TGTGCCAGCAGTGTAACGGGGGACTATGGCTACACCTTC

clone_size: once
d_call: NA
v_call: TRBV4-3
j_call: TRBJ1-2
cdr3_aa: CASSQGFTGGRGYGYTF
cdr3_nt: TGCGCCAGCAGCCAAGGCTTTACGGGGGGTAGGGGCTATGGCTACACCTTC

clone_size: NA
d_call: TRBD1
v_call: TRBV29-1
j_call: TRBJ2-5
cdr3_aa: CSVVTDRVVEETQYF
cdr3_nt: TGCAGCGTTGTGACGGACAGGGTGGTAGAAGAGACCCAGTACTTC

clone_size: NA
d_call: TRBD1
v_call: TRBV5-1
j_call: TRBJ2-1
cdr3_aa: CASSPGTGISYNEQFF
cdr3_nt: TGCGCCAGCAGCCCCGGGACAGGGATATCCTACAATGAGCAGTTCTTC

clone_size: once
d_call: TRBD2
v_call: TRBV30
j_call: TRBJ2-5
cdr3_aa: CAWDLSGGAGETQYF
cdr3_nt: TGTGCCTGGGACCTTAGCGGGGGGGCCGGGGAGACCCAGTACTTC

clone_size: NA
d_call: TRBD1
v_call: TRBV6-5
j_call: TRBJ1-5
cdr3_aa: CASGDRENQPQHF
cdr3_nt: TGTGCCAGCGGGGACAGGGAAAATCAGCCCCAGCATTTT

clone_size: NA
d_call: NA
v_call: TRBV12-3/TRBV12-4
j_call: TRBJ1-5
cdr3_aa: CASSFGSGVRHF
cdr3_nt: TGTGCCAGCAGTTTTGGGTCGGGGGTCCGGCATTTT

clone_size: NA
d_call: NA
v_call: TRBV19
j_call: TRBJ1-1
cdr3_aa: CASSIAGTEAFF
cdr3_nt: TGTGCCAGTAGTATAGCAGGCACTGAAGCTTTCTTT

clone_size: once
d_call: NA
v_call: TRBV5-1
j_call: TRBJ2-1
cdr3_aa: CASSWGLYNEQFF
cdr3_nt: TGCGCCAGCAGCTGGGGCCTTTACAATGAGCAGTTCTTC

clone_size: NA
d_call: NA
v_call: TRBV10-3
j_call: TRBJ1-2
cdr3_aa: CAISGQSLINYGYTF
cdr3_nt: TGTGCCATCAGTGGACAGTCACTCATCAACTATGGCTACACCTTC

clone_size: NA
d_call: NA
v_call: TRBV2
j_call: TRBJ2-7
cdr3_aa: CASRGVSYEQYF
cdr3_nt: TGTGCCAGCAGGGGAGTTTCCTACGAGCAGTACTTC

clone_size: NA
d_call: TRBD1
v_call: TRBV5-1
j_call: TRBJ1-4
cdr3_aa: CASSLRQLDRGEKLFF
cdr3_nt: TGCGCCAGCAGCTTGCGGCAATTGGACAGGGGGGAAAAACTGTTTTTT